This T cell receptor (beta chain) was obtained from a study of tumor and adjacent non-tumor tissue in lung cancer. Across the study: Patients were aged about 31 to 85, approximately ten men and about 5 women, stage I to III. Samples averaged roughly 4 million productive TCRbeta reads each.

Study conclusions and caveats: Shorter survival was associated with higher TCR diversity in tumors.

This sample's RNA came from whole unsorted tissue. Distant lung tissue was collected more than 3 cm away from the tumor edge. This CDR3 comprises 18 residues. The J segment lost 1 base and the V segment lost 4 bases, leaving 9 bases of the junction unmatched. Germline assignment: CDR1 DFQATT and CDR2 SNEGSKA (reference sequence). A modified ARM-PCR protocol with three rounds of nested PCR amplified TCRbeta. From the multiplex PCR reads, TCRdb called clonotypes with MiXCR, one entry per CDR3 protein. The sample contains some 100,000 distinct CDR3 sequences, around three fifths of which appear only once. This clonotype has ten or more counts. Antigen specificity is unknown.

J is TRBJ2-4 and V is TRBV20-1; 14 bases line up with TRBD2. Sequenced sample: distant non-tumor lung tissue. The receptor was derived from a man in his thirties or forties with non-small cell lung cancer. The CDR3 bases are TGCAGTGCTACCCCGACTAGCGGGAGGGCCGGGGCCAAAAACATTCAGTACTTC. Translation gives CSATPTSGRAGAKNIQYF.